These 18 T cell receptor beta chains originate from one sample sequenced in a study of blood T cell repertoires in COVID-19. The repertoire was sequenced with immunoSEQ multiplex PCR; TCRdb's copy has only in-frame clones and lacks some. The sample shows under 130,000 clones, about 80% of them seen only once. The sequenced material came from peripheral blood. These receptors originate from a human donor in a cohort sampled during active COVID-19.

J is TRBJ2-7 and V is TRBV5-6; perhaps TRBD1 as D (5 bases). The CDR3 sequence is 14 residues long. CDR1 is SGHDT and CDR2 is YYEEEE in the germline V gene. The V end was cut by 2 bases, the J end by 1 base, with 10 bases between. The CDR3 bases are TGTGCCAGCAGCTTCCAGGGTCGATCCTACGAGCAGTACTTC. Translation gives CASSFQGRSYEQYF.

The chain joins TRBV27 to TRBJ1-1; D is ambiguous. V gave up 2 bases and J gave up 1 base, with 8 bases separating them. Germline assignment: CDR1 MNHEY and CDR2 SMNVEV (reference sequence). This CDR3 has 14 residues. The CDR3 DNA reads as TGTGCCAGCAGTTTAGCCAGGTGGAACACTGAAGCTTTCTTT. Amino acids: CASSLARWNTEAFF.

This chain links TRBV28 with TRBJ1-1, with D unclear. V lost 2 bases and J 0 bases, leaving 10 bases between the germline ends. Germline V lookup: CDR1 MDHEN, CDR2 SYDVKM. The CDR3 is made up of 15 amino acids. This chain's CDR3 is CASSLRGGLNTEAFF. CDR3 DNA: TGTGCCAGCAGTTTACGCGGCGGATTGAACACTGAAGCTTTCTTT.

The chain recombines TRBV9 with TRBJ1-3; D perhaps matches TRBD1 (6 bases). Germline V CDR1 and CDR2: SGDLS, YYNGEE. V shed 1 base and J shed 1 base, with 21 bases lying between them. CDR3 size: 19 residues. CDR3 sequence reads: CASSVTAAGAGESGNTIYF. CDR3 coding DNA: TGTGCCAGCAGCGTAACGGCTGCGGGGGCAGGGGAATCTGGAAACACCATATATTTT.

V gene TRBV6-5 combines with J gene TRBJ1-1; no clear D. The germline V gene has CDR1 MNHEY and CDR2 SVGAGI. V was shortened by 0 bases and J by 0 bases, with 8 bases between the two germline ends. The CDR3 is made up of 15 amino acids. CDR3 sequence reads: CASSYSRQLNTEAFF. CDR3 coding DNA: TGTGCCAGCAGTTACTCGAGGCAACTGAACACTGAAGCTTTCTTT.

CDR3 amino acids: CASSPRTTYEQYF. The DNA of the CDR3 is TGTGCCAGCAGCCCACGGACTACCTACGAGCAGTACTTC. V gene TRBV3-1 (or the pseudogene TRBV3-2) combines with J gene TRBJ2-7, with D perhaps matching TRBD2 (6 bases). V shed 4 bases and J shed 2 bases, with 9 bases lying between them. The V gene's germline CDR1 is LGHDT and CDR2 YNNKEL (reference sequence). The CDR3 runs to 13 residues.

This rearrangement joins TRBV7-8 to TRBJ2-4; the D gene is possibly TRBD1 (6 bases). CDR3 length: 16 residues. Germline V lookup: CDR1 SGHVS, CDR2 FQNEAQ. Trimming took off 7 bases at V and 6 bases at J, with 22 bases between the two ends. Here the CDR3 DNA reads TGTGCCAGCATGCCTTTGGACAGCCGTTCCTCAAACATTCAGTACTTC. As protein: CASMPLDSRSSNIQYF.

The rearrangement joins TRBV7-9 to TRBJ2-6; a possible D gene is TRBD1 (6 bases). V gave up 5 bases and J gave up 1 base, with 15 bases separating them. The CDR3 sequence is 17 residues long. Germline CDR1 reads SEHNR; CDR2 reads FQNEAQ (reference sequence). The CDR3 DNA reads TGTGCCAGCAGCCCAAGACAGGTTGCGTCTGGGGCCAACGTCCTGACTTTC. The encoded protein is CASSPRQVASGANVLTF.

This clone was recorded only once. This chain connects TRBV25-1 to TRBJ1-1, with 9 bases identical to TRBD1. The CDR3 spans 17 residues. CDR1 is MGHDK and CDR2 is SYGVNS in the germline V gene. V dropped 5 bases and J dropped 0; count of bases not matched to a gene: 10. CDR3 sequence (DNA): TGTGCCAGCAGTCCAATCTTCGGACAGGGGATGAACACTGAAGCTTTCTTT. It yields the protein CASSPIFGQGMNTEAFF.

The chain carries TRBV4-3 and TRBJ1-6; perhaps TRBD1 as D (6 bases). There are 16 residues in the CDR3. The germline V gene encodes CDR1 LGHNA and CDR2 YSLEER. V lost 0 bases to trimming and J lost 8 bases, with 14 bases between them. The CDR3 nucleotides are TGCGCCAGCAGCCAAGAGCTGGGACACAGATATTCACCCCTCCACTTT. This gives the protein CASSQELGHRYSPLHF.

This clone was counted a single time. This chain links TRBV10-2 with TRBJ1-2; a weak D match, TRBD1 (5 bases). Germline lookup yields CDR1 WSHSY and CDR2 SAAADI. The CDR3 runs 12 residues. V gave up 7 bases and J gave up 8 bases, with 14 bases separating them. CDR3 amino acids: CASTPGRGGYTF. CDR3 nucleotide sequence: TGCGCCAGCACCCCCGGGAGGGGCGGCTACACCTTC.

The chain carries TRBV9 and TRBJ1-5; D possibly corresponds to TRBD1 (5 bases). Germline V gives CDR1 SGDLS, CDR2 YYNGEE. This CDR3 has 13 residues. CDR3 loop: CPDMAEHNQPQHF. The CDR3 nucleotides are TGTCCGGACATGGCGGAACACAATCAGCCCCAGCATTTT.

This chain uses TRBV15 with TRBJ1-5; no clear D gene. The V and J ends lost 1 base and 1 base respectively, with 5 bases between them. This CDR3 is built from 14 residues. Per germline, CDR1 LNHNV and CDR2 YYDKDF (reference sequence). DNA for the CDR3: TGTGCCACCAGCAGAGGCAGGAGCAATCAGCCCCAGCATTTT. This gives the protein CATSRGRSNQPQHF.

The genes are TRBV28 and TRBJ2-1, with 9 bases identical to TRBD1. CDR3 size: 16 residues. The J segment lost 8 bases and the V segment lost 7 bases, leaving 15 bases of the junction unmatched. Per germline, CDR1 MDHEN and CDR2 SYDVKM. The CDR3 nucleotides are TGTGCCAGCAACATTAGGGGGGGACAGGGTTTCTATGAGCAGTTCTTC. It translates to CASNIRGGQGFYEQFF.

This chain links TRBV2 with TRBJ2-2; a possible D gene is TRBD2 (7 bases). Germline values: CDR1 SNHLY, CDR2 FYNNEI. Trimming took off 7 bases at V and 3 bases at J, with 12 bases between the two ends. This CDR3 spans 14 amino acids. The CDR3 coding sequence is TGTGCCAGCACTCCGGGGGGCTACACCGGGGAGCTGTTTTTT. The encoded protein is CASTPGGYTGELFF. Complete variable domain (other parts from reference TRBV2 and TRBJ2-2): EPEVTQTPSHQVTQMGQEVILRCVPISNHLYFYWYRQILGQKVEFLVSFYNNEISEKSEIFDDQFSVERPDGSNFTLKIRSTKLEDSAMYFCASTPGGYTGELFFGEGSRLTVL.

The V call is TRBV10-2, the J call TRBJ2-7; maybe TRBD2 (6 bases). V lost 3 bases and J lost 4, with 16 bases in between. The CDR3 length is 15 residues. The germline gives CDR1 WSHSY, CDR2 SAAADI. CDR3 loop: CASSEPGLQRYEQYF. The CDR3 nucleotides are TGCGCCAGCAGTGAACCGGGACTCCAACGGTACGAGCAGTACTTC.

The genes are TRBV27 and TRBJ1-2; D gene uncertain. This CDR3 has 13 residues. The germline V and J ends were trimmed by 3 bases and 2 bases, with 7 bases remaining between them. In germline, CDR1 is MNHEY, CDR2 SMNVEV (reference sequence). The CDR3, as DNA: TGTGCCAGCAGTTTTGCTGAGAACTATGGCTACACCTTC. Encoded protein: CASSFAENYGYTF.

This rearrangement joins TRBV10-1 to TRBJ2-7; TRBD2 might be the D (5 bases). This CDR3 has 12 residues. V lost 3 bases to trimming and J lost 3 bases, with 6 bases between them. Germline assignment: CDR1 WNHNN and CDR2 SYGVQD (reference sequence). The CDR3 sequence is CASSEGSYEQYF. CDR3 nucleotide sequence: TGCGCCAGCAGTGAAGGGAGCTACGAGCAGTACTTC.